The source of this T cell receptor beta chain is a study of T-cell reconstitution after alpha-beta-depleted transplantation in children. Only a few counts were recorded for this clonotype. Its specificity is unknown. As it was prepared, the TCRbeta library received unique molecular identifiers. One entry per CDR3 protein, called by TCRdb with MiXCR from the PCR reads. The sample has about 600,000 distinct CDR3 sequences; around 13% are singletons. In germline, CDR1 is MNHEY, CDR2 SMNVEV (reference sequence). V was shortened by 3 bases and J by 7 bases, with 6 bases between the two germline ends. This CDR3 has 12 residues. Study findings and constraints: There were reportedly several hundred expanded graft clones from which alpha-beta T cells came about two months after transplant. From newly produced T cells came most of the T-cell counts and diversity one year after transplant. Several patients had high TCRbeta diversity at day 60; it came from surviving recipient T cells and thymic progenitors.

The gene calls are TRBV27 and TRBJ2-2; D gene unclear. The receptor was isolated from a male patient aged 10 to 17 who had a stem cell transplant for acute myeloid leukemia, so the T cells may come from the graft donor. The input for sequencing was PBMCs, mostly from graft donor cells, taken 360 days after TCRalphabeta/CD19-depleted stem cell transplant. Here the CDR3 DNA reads TGTGCCAGCAGTTTTTTACTCGGGGAGCTGTTTTTT. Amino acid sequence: CASSFLLGELFF.